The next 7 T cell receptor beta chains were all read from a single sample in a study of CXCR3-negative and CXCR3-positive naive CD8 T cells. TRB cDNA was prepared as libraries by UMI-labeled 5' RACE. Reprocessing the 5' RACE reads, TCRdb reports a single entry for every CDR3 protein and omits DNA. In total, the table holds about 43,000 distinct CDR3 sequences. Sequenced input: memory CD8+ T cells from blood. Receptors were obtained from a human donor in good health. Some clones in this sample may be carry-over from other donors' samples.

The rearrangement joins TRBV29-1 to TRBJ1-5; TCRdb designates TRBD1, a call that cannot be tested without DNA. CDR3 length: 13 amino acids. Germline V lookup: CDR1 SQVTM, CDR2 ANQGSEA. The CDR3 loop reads CSVSGQGNQPQHF.

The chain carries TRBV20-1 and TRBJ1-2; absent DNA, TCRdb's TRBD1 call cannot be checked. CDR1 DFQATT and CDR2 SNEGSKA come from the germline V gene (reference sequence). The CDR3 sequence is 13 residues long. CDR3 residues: CSARGDRDYGYTF.

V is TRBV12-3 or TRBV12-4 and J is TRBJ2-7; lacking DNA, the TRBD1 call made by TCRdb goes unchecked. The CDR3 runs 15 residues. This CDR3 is CASSPGPAGTYEQYF.

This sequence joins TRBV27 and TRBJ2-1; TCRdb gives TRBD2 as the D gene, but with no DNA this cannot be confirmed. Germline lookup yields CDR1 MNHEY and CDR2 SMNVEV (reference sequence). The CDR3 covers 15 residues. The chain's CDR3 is CASTHGGLSYNEQFF.

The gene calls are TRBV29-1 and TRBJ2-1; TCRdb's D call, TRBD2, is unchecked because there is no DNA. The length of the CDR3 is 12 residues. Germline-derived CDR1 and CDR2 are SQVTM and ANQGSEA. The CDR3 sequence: CSVVRAGREQFF.

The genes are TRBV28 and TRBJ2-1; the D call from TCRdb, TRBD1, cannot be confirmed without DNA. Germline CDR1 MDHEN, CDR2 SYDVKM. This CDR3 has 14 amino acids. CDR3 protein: CASSLRVLGGEQFF. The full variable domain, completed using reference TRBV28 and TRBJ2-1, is DVKVTQSSRYLVKRTGEKVFLECVQDMDHENMFWYRQDPGLGLRLIYFSYDVKMKEKGDIPEGYSVSREKKERFSLILESASTNQTSMYLCASSLRVLGGEQFFGPGTRLTVL.

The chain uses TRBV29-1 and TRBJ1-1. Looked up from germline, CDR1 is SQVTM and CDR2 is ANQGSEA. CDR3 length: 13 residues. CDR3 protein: CSVGQGYGTEAFF.